This section outlines one T cell receptor beta chain sequence together with its context. What it binds is unknown. This entry belongs to a study of cytomegalovirus exposure and HLA in healthy donors. The CDR3 is 18 residues long. J gave up 1 base and V 5 bases, and 10 bases lay outside the gene matches. In germline, CDR1 is SGHVT, CDR2 SQSDAQ. Both 60 Vbeta primers and 13 Jbeta primers went into the PCR. Clones were read by immunoSEQ multiplex PCR, and TCRdb kept only the in-frame ones, dropping some. The table includes about 110,000 clones, around 70% detected once. Regarding the study as a whole: Presence/absence analyses took donor sequencing depth as roughly uniform. In vitro confirmation showed a few CMV-associated chains to be CMV antigen specific. Per published reports, the classifier diagnosed cytomegalovirus status with high specificity and sensitivity.

Though nominally healthy at sampling, donors likely had unrecorded immune exposures. The receptor was isolated from a man aged 30 to 45 in good health and CMV-seropositive. The chain combines TRBV7-4 with TRBJ2-3; 12 nucleotides agree with TRBD2. The specimen sequenced was PBMCs. Here the CDR3 reads CASSATSGGRNRTDTQYF. CDR3 in DNA: TGTGCCAGCAGCGCTACTAGCGGGGGGCGGAATCGCACAGATACGCAGTATTTT.